Presented here are 4 T cell receptor beta chains from one specimen sequenced in a study of molecular identifiers for immune sequencing clone quantification. TCRdb reanalysed the PCR reads using MiXCR and keeps one entry per CDR3 protein. Of about 36,000 distinct CDR3 sequences listed, about a fifth are singletons. What was sequenced was naive CD8+ T cells from blood, with Jurkat cell RNA spiked in. Subset described: FACS-sorted CD8+CD4-CCR7+CD45RA+ naive T cells. All receptors come from a human donor in good health. Some libraries in this study had Jurkat cell RNA spiked in.

This clonotype was picked up a small number of times. A read error is possible here, since a much larger clone lies one base away. This chain links TRBV4-3 with TRBJ1-1; D is unclear. CDR3 length: 13 residues. Between the trimmed V and J ends, which lost 4 bases and 8 bases, there was a span of 14 bases. The germline V gene encodes CDR1 LGHNA and CDR2 YSLEER. The CDR3 DNA reads as TGCGCCAGCAGCCTAGATTTGGCGATAGAAGCTTTCTTT. Protein: CASSLDLAIEAFF.

This clonotype has a count of ten or more. The chain links TRBV6-5 to TRBJ2-3; D ambiguous. V lost 10 bases, J lost 4 bases, and 9 bases lay in between. The CDR3 loop spans 11 amino acids. Germline V gene sequence: CDR1 MNHEY, CDR2 SVGAGI. The CDR3 is CATSSADTQYF. CDR3 coding DNA: TGTGCCACCAGCTCCGCAGATACGCAGTATTTT.

With respect to this clonotype: A single base separates this from a much larger clone, so it may be a read error. The rearrangement uses TRBV27 and TRBJ2-7; D uncertain. The V end was cut by 0 bases, the J end by 2 bases, with 8 bases between. The CDR3 extends over 14 amino acids. Looked up from germline, CDR1 is MNHEY and CDR2 is SMNVEV (reference sequence). The CDR3 region is CASSLSVGTYEQYF. The CDR3 nucleotides are TGTGCCAGCAGTTTATCGGTAGGGACCTACGAGCAGTACTTC.

V is TRBV4-1 and J is TRBJ2-7; D remains ambiguous. There are 15 residues in the CDR3. Looked up from germline, CDR1 is MGHRA and CDR2 is YSYEKL. Trimming took off 0 bases at V and 3 bases at J, with 12 bases between the two ends. The CDR3 DNA follows: TGCGCCAGCAGCCAAGAAGACCAAGCATACTACGAGCAGTACTTC. Translating it yields CASSQEDQAYYEQYF.